The rows below give T cell receptor beta chains drawn from one sample of a study of T cells in Graves' hyperthyroidism and ophthalmopathy. Using its own MiXCR run on the multiplex PCR reads, TCRdb lists one record per CDR3 protein. Here the sample spans 300,000 to 450,000 distinct CDR3 sequences, approximately 15% being singletons. Sample: blood. These receptors all stem from a woman between 25 and 40 years old with Graves' hyperthyroidism. The CDR3 runs from the conserved cysteine through the conserved F or W. Fields, in order: D gene, clone size, J gene, V gene, CDR3 DNA, CDR3 protein. A D gene is named only where the DNA matches it firmly. Some rows mark clone size as missing; the rest say once, few, many or name a class of expanded clone.

NA,NA,TRBJ1-2,TRBV4-1,TGCGCCAGCAGCCAACGTTCGAGTTCTAACTATGGCTACACCTTC,CASSQRSSSNYGYTF
TRBD1,many,TRBJ2-1,TRBV30,TGTGCCTGGACCAAGGACAGGGTTGAGCAGTTCTTC,CAWTKDRVEQFF
TRBD1,NA,TRBJ2-7,TRBV11-2,TGTGCCAGCAGCTTAGCCGGGACAGGGGGACTCGAGCAGTACTTC,CASSLAGTGGLEQYF
TRBD1,few,TRBJ1-6,TRBV19,TGTGCCAGTACGACGGGGACAGGGGTTAATTCACCCCTCCACTTT,CASTTGTGVNSPLHF
NA,few,TRBJ1-3,TRBV3-1,TGTGCCAGCAGCCACCCGACAGGCTCTGGAAACACCATATATTTT,CASSHPTGSGNTIYF
TRBD2,NA,TRBJ2-1,TRBV20-1,TGCAGTGCGCCTCTAGCGGGAGGGTACGAGCAGTTCTTC,CSAPLAGGYEQFF
NA,NA,TRBJ2-7,TRBV4-1,TGCGCCAGCAGCCAAGATCTCCTCCTGAGCTACGAGCAGTACTTC,CASSQDLLLSYEQYF
NA,few,TRBJ2-1,TRBV20-1,TGCAGTGCACCACCTGGGACTTCCAGCTCCTACAATGAGCAGTTCTTC,CSAPPGTSSSYNEQFF
TRBD2,many,TRBJ2-5,TRBV12-3/TRBV12-4,TGTGCCAGCAGTTTTGGTAGTAGCGGGAGGTTAGGGGAGACCCAGTACTTC,CASSFGSSGRLGETQYF
TRBD2,many,TRBJ2-7,TRBV18,TGTGCCAGCTCACACCGGGGGGGGGCTCTTAGCTCCTACGAGCAGTACTTC,CASSHRGGALSSYEQYF
NA,many,TRBJ2-5,TRBV15,TGTGCCACCAGCAGCCCTCCGGGACTCTGGGGGTGGGAGACCCAGTACTTC,CATSSPPGLWGWETQYF
NA,few,TRBJ2-4,TRBV28,TGTGCCAGCAGTTCGGCAGGGAGCGCCAAAAACATTCAGTACTTC,CASSSAGSAKNIQYF
TRBD1,NA,TRBJ1-2,TRBV6-1,TGTGCCAGCAGTTATTTCAGGGGGAACTATGGCTACACCTTC,CASSYFRGNYGYTF
TRBD1,few,TRBJ1-3,TRBV12-3/TRBV12-4,TGTGCCAGCAGTTCGGACAGGGGAAACACCATATATTTT,CASSSDRGNTIYF
TRBD2,few,TRBJ2-1,TRBV19,TGTGCCAGTAGTATGAATGGACTAGCGGGAGACTACAATGAGCAGTTCTTC,CASSMNGLAGDYNEQFF
NA,many,TRBJ2-1,TRBV30,TGTGCCTGGAGTGCTAGCTCCTACAATGAGCAGTTCTTC,CAWSASSYNEQFF
NA,NA,TRBJ1-2,TRBV14,TGTGCCAGCAGCCAAAAGGGAGGGAACCATGGCTACACCTTC,CASSQKGGNHGYTF
NA,many,TRBJ1-1,TRBV28,TGTGCCAGCAGTCCAGGGGTGGGGGACACTGAAGCTTTCTTT,CASSPGVGDTEAFF
NA,few,TRBJ2-4,TRBV27,TGTGCCAGCAGTCAGGACCTGACGGGAGCCAAAAACATTCAGTACTTC,CASSQDLTGAKNIQYF
NA,NA,TRBJ1-6,TRBV10-3,TGTGCCATCAGTGGACAGACGTATAATTCACCCCTCCACTTT,CAISGQTYNSPLHF
NA,few,TRBJ2-7,TRBV28,TGTGCCAGCAGCTCCAGGGAATCCTACGAGCAGTACTTC,CASSSRESYEQYF
NA,many,TRBJ2-3,TRBV5-1,TGCGCCAGCAGCTTGGCGGGACAAATCGCAGATACGCAGTATTTT,CASSLAGQIADTQYF
NA,NA,TRBJ1-5,TRBV7-2,TGTGCCAGCAGCTTACCCCCTTTTCAGCCCCAGCATTTT,CASSLPPFQPQHF
NA,few,TRBJ2-1,TRBV7-3,TGTGCCAGCAGCTTAAATCTGGGCGAGCAGTTCTTC,CASSLNLGEQFF
TRBD2,NA,TRBJ2-4,TRBV19,TGTGCCAGTAGCCTGGGGACTAGCGGGATGAACATTCAGTACTTC,CASSLGTSGMNIQYF
NA,NA,TRBJ1-3,TRBV12-3/TRBV12-4,TGTGCCAGCACCCCGGGGGCAGCTGGAAACACCATATATTTT,CASTPGAAGNTIYF
NA,many,TRBJ2-1,TRBV7-3,TGTGCCAGCAGCCGACTTAACCGAGATGACATAGGCTCCTACAATGAGCAGTTCTTC,CASSRLNRDDIGSYNEQFF
TRBD2,NA,TRBJ2-1,TRBV20-1,TGCAGTGCGAGTAGCGGGAGGGTGGGGGGTCTGGATGAGCAGTTCTTC,CSASSGRVGGLDEQFF
NA,NA,TRBJ1-2,TRBV15,TGTGCCACCAGCAGTGAAGCAATCTATGGCTACACCTTC,CATSSEAIYGYTF
NA,NA,TRBJ2-5,TRBV20-1,TGCAGTGCTAGTTGGCGGGCGCGGGGAGAGACCCAGTACTTC,CSASWRARGETQYF
TRBD1,many,TRBJ2-6,TRBV30,TGTGCCTGGAGCATAGGGACAGGGGGCAATGCTGGGGCCAACGTCCTGACTTTC,CAWSIGTGGNAGANVLTF
NA,few,TRBJ1-3,TRBV6-2/TRBV6-3,TGTGCCAGCAGCGATACAGGTTACTCTGGAAACACCATATATTTT,CASSDTGYSGNTIYF
TRBD2,many,TRBJ2-3,TRBV30,TGTGCCTGGAGTGTAGGGCTAGCGGGAGGGGCAGATACGCAGTATTTT,CAWSVGLAGGADTQYF
NA,many,TRBJ1-4,TRBV29-1,TGCAGCGTTGAGTTCGTGGGTTCAAATGAAAAACTGTTTTTT,CSVEFVGSNEKLFF
NA,NA,TRBJ1-1,TRBV7-9,TGTGCCAGGCAGCTCTTGAACACTGAAGCTTTCTTT,CARQLLNTEAFF
TRBD2,few,TRBJ2-7,TRBV24-1,TGTGCCACCAGTGCAGGACTAGCGGGAGGACGGTACGAGCAGTACTTC,CATSAGLAGGRYEQYF
NA,few,TRBJ1-1,TRBV20-1,TGCAGTGCTAGATCCCCGCCAGCGGTGAACACTGAAGCTTTCTTT,CSARSPPAVNTEAFF
NA,many,TRBJ2-7,TRBV6-1,TGTGCCAGCAGTTATGGAGAGGGTTTCAACGAGCAGTACTTC,CASSYGEGFNEQYF
NA,NA,TRBJ1-5,TRBV5-6,TGTGCCAGCAGCTTGATGGAGCTCAGCAATCAGCCCCAGCATTTT,CASSLMELSNQPQHF
TRBD1,NA,TRBJ2-7,TRBV19,TGTGCCAGTAGTGCCCGGTGGGACAGGAGATACGAGCAGTACTTC,CASSARWDRRYEQYF
NA,many,TRBJ1-5,TRBV3-1,TGTGCCAGCAGCGATGGTCCGCGGCAGCCCCAGCATTTT,CASSDGPRQPQHF
TRBD2,many,TRBJ2-1,TRBV20-1,TGCAGTGCCCATTCCCTAGCGGGAGGGACCTACAATGAGCAGTTCTTC,CSAHSLAGGTYNEQFF
TRBD2,NA,TRBJ2-1,TRBV29-1,TGCAGCGTCCCCAGGGGACTAGCGGGAGTTTCCAATGAGCAGTTCTTC,CSVPRGLAGVSNEQFF
TRBD2,NA,TRBJ2-1,TRBV27,TGTGCCAGCAGTTCAGGCGGGAGGGTGAATGAGCAGTTCTTC,CASSSGGRVNEQFF
TRBD2,many,TRBJ2-1,TRBV7-2,TGTGCCACCAAGAAAGGGAGCGGGAGTCCGCATGAGCAGTTCTTC,CATKKGSGSPHEQFF
NA,few,TRBJ2-3,TRBV28,TGTGCCAGCCGTCCTAACCGGGATACGCAGTATTTT,CASRPNRDTQYF
NA,few,TRBJ2-6,TRBV7-2,TGTGCCAGCATCCTAAGACCTGGGGCCAACGTCCTGACTTTC,CASILRPGANVLTF